The clone carrying this T cell receptor (beta chain) was recorded many times. Antigen: not known. This CDR3 region has 16 residues. Trimming cost V 6 bases and J 1 base, with 18 bases left between them. Germline assignment: CDR1 MNHEY and CDR2 SVGAGI. The data originate from a study of T cells in Graves' hyperthyroidism and ophthalmopathy. Findings and limits, study-wide: A model of 13 V-J pairs discriminated ophthalmopathy from stable hyperthyroidism. Prediction of ophthalmopathy progression came a median around 6 months pre-onset. Most thyroid clonotypes expanded above 0.001 were also detected in blood.

RNA transcripts gave rise to amplified TCR beta CDR3 regions. The HTBI primer set served for first-round RT-PCR of the TCR CDR3. TCRdb re-derived calls from the multiplex PCR reads in MiXCR, one entry per CDR3 protein. The data show hundreds of thousands of distinct CDR3 sequences, roughly 25% seen once. V usage is TRBV6-5 and J usage is TRBJ1-1, with unresolved D. The sample consisted of blood. The TCR sequence derives from a young woman with Graves' ophthalmopathy. This CDR3 is CASSQPGPMRNTEAFF. The CDR3 DNA is TGTGCCAGCAGCCAACCGGGTCCCATGAGGAACACTGAAGCTTTCTTT.